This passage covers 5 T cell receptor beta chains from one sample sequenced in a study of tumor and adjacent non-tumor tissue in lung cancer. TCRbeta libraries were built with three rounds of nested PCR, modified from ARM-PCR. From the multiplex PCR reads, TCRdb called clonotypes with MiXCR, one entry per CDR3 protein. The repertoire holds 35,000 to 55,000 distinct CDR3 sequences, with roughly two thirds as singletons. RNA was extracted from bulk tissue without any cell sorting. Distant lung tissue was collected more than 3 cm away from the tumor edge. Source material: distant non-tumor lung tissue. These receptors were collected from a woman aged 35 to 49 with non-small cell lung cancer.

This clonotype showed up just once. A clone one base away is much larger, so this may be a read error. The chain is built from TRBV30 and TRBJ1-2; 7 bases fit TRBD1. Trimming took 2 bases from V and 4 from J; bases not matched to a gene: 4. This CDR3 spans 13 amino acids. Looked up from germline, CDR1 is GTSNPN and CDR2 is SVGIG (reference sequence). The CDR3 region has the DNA TGTGCCTGGAGTCGACAGGGAATCTATGGCTACACCTTC. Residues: CAWSRQGIYGYTF.

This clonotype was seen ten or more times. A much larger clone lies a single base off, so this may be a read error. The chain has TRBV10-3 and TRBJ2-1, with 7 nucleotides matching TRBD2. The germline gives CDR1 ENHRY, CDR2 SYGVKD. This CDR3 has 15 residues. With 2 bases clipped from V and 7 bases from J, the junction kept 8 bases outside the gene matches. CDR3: CAISENGGSENEQFF. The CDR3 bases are TGTGCCATCAGTGAGAATGGCGGGAGCGAAAATGAGCAGTTCTTC.

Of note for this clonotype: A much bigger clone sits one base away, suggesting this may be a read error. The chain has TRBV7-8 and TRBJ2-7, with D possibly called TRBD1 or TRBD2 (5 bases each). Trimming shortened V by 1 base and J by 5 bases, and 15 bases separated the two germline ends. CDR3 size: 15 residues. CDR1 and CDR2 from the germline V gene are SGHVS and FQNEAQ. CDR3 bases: TGTGCCAGCAGCTTAGAACTAGTGGGGGTGAACGAGCAGTACTTC. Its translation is CASSLELVGVNEQYF.

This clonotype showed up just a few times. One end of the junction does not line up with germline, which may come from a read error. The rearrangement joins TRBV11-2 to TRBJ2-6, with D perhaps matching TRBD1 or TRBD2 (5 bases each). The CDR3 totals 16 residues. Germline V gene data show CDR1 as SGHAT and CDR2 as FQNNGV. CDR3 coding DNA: TGTGACAGCGGCTGGTCAGACCTCTCTGGGGCCAAAGTCCTGACTTTC. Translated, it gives CDSGWSDLSGAKVLTF.

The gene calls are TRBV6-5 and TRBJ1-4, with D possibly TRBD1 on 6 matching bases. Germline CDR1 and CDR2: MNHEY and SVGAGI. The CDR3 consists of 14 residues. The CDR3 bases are TGTAACAGCAGTAAATTTGGACAGAATGAAAAACTGTTTTTT. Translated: CNSSKFGQNEKLFF.